This T cell receptor beta chain was recorded in a study of shared clonotypes between healthy human individuals. Points on this clone: The antigen is not known.

Each PCR replicate from the sorted subsets contained about 180 ng DNA, which is tens of thousands of T cell genomes. Per the original data handling: Filtering differed for immunoSEQ, which gave only junction sequences without quality scores. Clones were read by immunoSEQ multiplex PCR, and TCRdb kept only the in-frame ones, dropping some. That table supplies the V and J calls and clone size; D and trimming were determined from the DNA. Of roughly 2.2 million clones listed, 85% to 95% are singletons. CDR1 and CDR2 from the germline V gene are SGHDT and YYEEEE. The CDR3 covers 15 residues. V lost 3 bases, J lost 0 bases, and 10 bases lay in between. Study-level findings and limits: Sharing across a few donors was seen in about 5% of naive CD4 clonotypes.

This chain uses TRBV5-6 with TRBJ1-5; D is undetermined. The sequencing input was naive CD4+ T cells from PBMCs. As to subset: CD45RA+ positively selected. The source is a man between 18 and 35 years old in good health. Some clones in this sample may be carry-over from other donors' samples. The CDR3 nucleotides are TGTGCCAGCAGCTCCTCATGGGATAGCAATCAGCCCCAGCATTTT. Translation gives CASSSSWDSNQPQHF. Together with reference TRBV5-6 and TRBJ1-5, the CDR3 gives the full variable domain: DAGVTQSPTHLIKTRGQQVTLRCSPKSGHDTVSWYQQALGQGPQFIFQYYEEEERQRGNFPDRFSGHQFPNYSSELNVNALLLGDSALYLCASSSSWDSNQPQHFGDGTRLSIL.